The 16 T cell receptor beta chains below were found in one sample sequenced in a study of T cells after yellow fever vaccination. TCRdb ran MiXCR on the 5' RACE reads and lists one entry per CDR3 protein. The sample has 40,000 to 55,000 distinct CDR3 sequences, 5% to 8.5% seen once. Sequences were derived from CD8+ T cells not binding an NS4B(214-222) dextramer, sorted from PBMCs, sampled around 45 days after the first yellow fever vaccination. The receptor source for this set is a man between 18 and 35 years old who received the YFV17D yellow fever vaccine.

There are a few counts of this clonotype. This chain uses TRBV6-2 or TRBV6-3 with TRBJ1-2, with D hard to call. This CDR3 comprises 13 residues. V dropped 2 bases and J dropped 6 bases, with 10 bases sitting between them. Germline V lookup: CDR1 MNHEY, CDR2 SVGEGT. In DNA, the CDR3 is TGTGCCAGCAGTTACGGAGGGAGCGATGGCTACACCTTC. Its protein product is CASSYGGSDGYTF.

This clonotype was picked up a small number of times. V and J are TRBV2 and TRBJ1-5; TRBD1 matches at 7 bases. Germline V gene sequence: CDR1 SNHLY, CDR2 FYNNEI. This CDR3 is 16 amino acids long. Trimming cost V 4 bases and J 0 bases; bases outside gene matches: 6. The CDR3 loop is CASSGGGAYSNQPQHF. The CDR3 DNA follows: TGTGCCAGCAGTGGAGGGGGCGCCTATAGCAATCAGCCCCAGCATTTT.

This clonotype has more than one count but fewer than ten. This CDR3 is CASSPGTFSPRGQYV. In nucleotides, the CDR3 is TGTGCCAGCAGCCCGGGGACCTTTTCCCCCCGAGGGCAGTACGTC. This chain joins TRBV7-9 and TRBJ2-7, with D perhaps assigned TRBD1 or TRBD2 (5 bases each). V shed 5 bases and J shed 9 bases, with 23 bases lying between them. Looked up from germline, CDR1 is SEHNR and CDR2 is FQNEAQ (reference sequence). This CDR3 is 15 amino acids long.

The gene calls are TRBV19 and TRBJ1-2; D gene uncertain. The germline CDR1 and CDR2 sequences are LNHDA and SQIVND (reference sequence). V lost 0 bases to trimming and J lost 7 bases, with 12 bases between them. CDR3 length: 14 amino acids. In DNA form, the CDR3 reads TGTGCCAGTAGTATAGATGACGTCTCTGGTGGCTACACCTTC. Translation: CASSIDDVSGGYTF.

V and J are TRBV7-3 and TRBJ2-6, with D tentatively TRBD1 or TRBD2 (5 bases each). CDR1 is SGHTA, CDR2 FQGTGA, per germline. The CDR3 extends over 16 amino acids. The germline V and J ends were trimmed by 5 bases and 4 bases, with 15 bases remaining between them. CDR3 protein: CASSAIVGTGANVLTF. The CDR3 DNA is TGTGCCAGCAGCGCTATCGTGGGGACGGGGGCCAACGTCCTGACTTTC.

In regard to this clonotype: A read error may explain this, as a much larger clone is one base away. The chain combines TRBV18 with TRBJ2-1, with D hard to call. This CDR3 has 15 amino acids. Germline CDR1 reads KGHSH; CDR2 reads LQKENI. V shed 5 bases and J shed 1 base, with 12 bases lying between them. The CDR3 region is CASSSDMGSYNEQFF. The CDR3 DNA follows: TGTGCCAGCTCATCCGACATGGGTTCCTACAATGAGCAGTTCTTC.

The chain recombines TRBV15 with TRBJ1-2, with D possibly being TRBD1 (6 bases). Germline V gene sequence: CDR1 LNHNV, CDR2 YYDKDF (reference sequence). The V end was cut by 4 bases, the J end by 2 bases, with 14 bases between. CDR3 size: 15 residues. CDR3 nucleotides: TGTGCCACCAGCAACAGGGTTGGAGTAAACTATGGCTACACCTTC. This sequence encodes CATSNRVGVNYGYTF.

This clonotype was detected only a few times. The chain combines TRBV4-1 with TRBJ1-5; D is perhaps TRBD1 (6 bases). Trimming shortened V by 7 bases and J by 6 bases, and 19 bases separated the two germline ends. Germline V gives CDR1 MGHRA, CDR2 YSYEKL. The CDR3 is 15 residues long. The CDR3 region is CASNEGWGLGQPQHF. The CDR3 DNA is TGCGCCAGCAACGAAGGTTGGGGGCTCGGTCAGCCCCAGCATTTT.

This clonotype showed up just a few times. The chain joins TRBV19 to TRBJ1-1; weak D call: TRBD1 (6 bases). CDR3 length: 13 residues. The V and J ends lost 4 bases and 4 bases respectively, with 10 bases between them. CDR1 is LNHDA and CDR2 is SQIVND in the germline V gene (reference sequence). The chain's CDR3 is CASSTGVGTEAFF. The CDR3 nucleotides are TGTGCCAGTAGTACAGGGGTTGGCACTGAAGCTTTCTTT.

The chain's CDR3 is CASSAPGQGPYEQYF. DNA for the CDR3: TGTGCCAGCAGCGCACCCGGACAGGGGCCCTACGAGCAGTACTTC. The chain has TRBV13 and TRBJ2-7; 9 bases map to TRBD1. CDR3 length: 15 amino acids. CDR1 PRHDT and CDR2 FYEKMQ come from the germline V gene (reference sequence). V shed 5 bases and J 2 bases; nucleotides not matched to a gene: 7.

This chain joins TRBV12-3 or TRBV12-4 and TRBJ2-2; D remains ambiguous. V lost 5 bases and J lost 5, with 6 bases in between. This CDR3 contains 12 residues. The CDR3 region is CASSKETGELFF. In DNA form, the CDR3 reads TGTGCCAGCAGTAAGGAAACCGGGGAGCTGTTTTTT.

This clonotype was found a few times. The chain joins TRBV19 to TRBJ2-1, with unresolved D. CDR1 LNHDA and CDR2 SQIVND come from the germline V gene (reference sequence). V was clipped by 0 bases and J by 0 bases, with 6 bases between them. This CDR3 has 15 residues. The DNA of the CDR3 is TGTGCCAGTAGTATAGACGAGAGCTCCTACAATGAGCAGTTCTTC. As protein: CASSIDESSYNEQFF.

This clonotype was seen repeatedly, ten times or more. The V gene is TRBV5-8, the J gene TRBJ2-1; 9 bases align to TRBD1. The V and J ends lost 3 bases and 5 bases, in that order; junction bases with no gene match: 3. This CDR3 comprises 14 residues. Germline assignment: CDR1 SGHTS and CDR2 YDEGEE. The CDR3 bases are TGTGCCAGCAGCTCCGGGACAGGGCACAATGAGCAGTTCTTC. Translating it yields CASSSGTGHNEQFF.

This clonotype was counted ten times or more. This sequence joins TRBV5-1 and TRBJ2-1; 7 bases are shared with TRBD1. Germline CDR1 is SGHRS and CDR2 is YFSETQ. Trimming cost V 3 bases and J 6 bases; bases outside gene matches: 3. This CDR3 has 13 residues. The CDR3 here is CASSWPGGNEQFF. CDR3 in DNA: TGCGCCAGCAGCTGGCCAGGGGGCAATGAGCAGTTCTTC.

The sample holds a few counts of this clonotype. V gene TRBV20-1 combines with J gene TRBJ2-3; 7 bases fit TRBD1. The CDR3 is 15 residues long. V was pared by 5 bases and J by 0 bases, with 8 bases of the junction left unmatched. CDR1 and CDR2 (germline): DFQATT, SNEGSKA (reference sequence). CDR3 sequence: CSADDRDRSTDTQYF. The CDR3 bases are TGCAGTGCTGATGACCGGGACAGAAGCACAGATACGCAGTATTTT.

The chain combines TRBV6-2 or TRBV6-3 with TRBJ1-5; D uncertain. Germline V CDR1 and CDR2: MNHEY, SVGEGT. With 0 bases removed from V and 3 bases from J, the gap between germline ends came to 9 bases. This CDR3 contains 15 residues. CDR3 amino acids: CASSYSPAYNQPQHF. Written as DNA, the CDR3 is TGTGCCAGCAGTTACTCACCCGCGTACAATCAGCCCCAGCATTTT.